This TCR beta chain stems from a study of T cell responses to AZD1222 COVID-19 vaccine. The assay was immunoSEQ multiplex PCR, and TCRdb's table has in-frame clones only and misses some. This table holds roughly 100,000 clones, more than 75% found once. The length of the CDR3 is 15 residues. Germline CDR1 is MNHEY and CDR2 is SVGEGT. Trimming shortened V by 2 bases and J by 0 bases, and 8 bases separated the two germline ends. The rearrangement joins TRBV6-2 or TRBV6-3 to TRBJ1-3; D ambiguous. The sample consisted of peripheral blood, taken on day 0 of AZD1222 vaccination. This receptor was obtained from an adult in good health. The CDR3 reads CASSYRPDSGNTIYF. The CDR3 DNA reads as TGTGCCAGCAGTTACAGGCCCGACTCTGGAAACACCATATATTTT.